The subject of this entry is one TCR beta chain. This clonotype was observed a few times. Its antigen is not yet known. The sample holds no much larger clone one base away, and base qualities are not on file. Taken from cysteine to phenylalanine, the CDR3 has 15 residues. Only CDR3 DNA remains: 45 bases, in frame from the first base. V and J lose 2 bases and 4 bases, and a span of 12 bases separates them. The germline V gene (reference sequence) sets CDR1 to MNHNY and CDR2 to SVGAGI. The library was prepared using 5' RACE. This sample was sequenced with a NextSeq 500. In the TCR library protocol, unique molecular identifiers were attached to individual cDNA molecules to correct for PCR bias and sequencing error. Sequencing covered both TCR alpha and beta chains, and within each sample the abundances of alpha and beta sequences were tightly co-correlated. The authors processed their data as follows. V gene, J gene and CDR3 annotation of TCR sequences was performed with Decombinator V4. TCRs were defined as expanded if a significant change between any two time points was detected under a Poisson model with p below 0.0001. TCR abundances were normalised to the total number of TCRs sequenced per sample and were expressed as counts per million. TRAV1-2 paired with TRAJ12, TRAJ20 or TRAJ33 defined MAIT TCRs, while TRAV10 paired with TRAJ18 defined iNKT TCRs. VDJdb, accessed on 1 November 2021, was searched for TCRs annotated for CMV, EBV and SARS-CoV-2, and TCRs annotated for more than one antigen were excluded. The raw public data were reprocessed by TCRdb itself: fastp quality trimming at Q25, MiXCR clonotype calling, in-frame beta chains only. Rows merge per CDR3 protein into single entries with the most common DNA and genes. The V and J calls come from TCRdb's annotation, not from the publication. This sample gives roughly 35,000 distinct CDR3 sequences in total; about 8.2% of them show up just once. The ten biggest clones cover approximately 13% of the sample.

The sample originates from a study of early T cells in non-severe SARS-CoV-2 infection (dated by TCRdb to 2020 to 2022). General notes on the study: Because TCR sequencing relied on bulk RNA taken from unsorted whole blood, pairing of alpha and beta chains was not possible.

A case-control design nested within a healthcare worker cohort in London, UK, was used, with weekly nasopharyngeal swab PCR tests and blood sampling performed. Healthcare workers were enrolled in the week of the UK lockdown, from 23 to 31 March 2020, and were followed every week for up to roughly 15 weeks. General findings and caveats noted by the study authors: VDJdb matching was skewed toward anti-spike CD8 responses and likely underestimated virus-specific expansions by missing private and CD4 specificities.

Sequencing input: whole blood. This clonotype was sampled from an adult who was a healthcare worker with PCR-confirmed SARS-CoV-2 infection or an uninfected control (not recorded which). The sequence joins TRBV6-6 to TRBJ1-3; perhaps TRBD1 is the D gene, with 6 bases matching. The encoded CDR3 is CASSYVGASGNTIYF. Here is the DNA: TGTGCCAGCAGTTACGTGGGGGCTAGCGGAAACACCATATATTTT.